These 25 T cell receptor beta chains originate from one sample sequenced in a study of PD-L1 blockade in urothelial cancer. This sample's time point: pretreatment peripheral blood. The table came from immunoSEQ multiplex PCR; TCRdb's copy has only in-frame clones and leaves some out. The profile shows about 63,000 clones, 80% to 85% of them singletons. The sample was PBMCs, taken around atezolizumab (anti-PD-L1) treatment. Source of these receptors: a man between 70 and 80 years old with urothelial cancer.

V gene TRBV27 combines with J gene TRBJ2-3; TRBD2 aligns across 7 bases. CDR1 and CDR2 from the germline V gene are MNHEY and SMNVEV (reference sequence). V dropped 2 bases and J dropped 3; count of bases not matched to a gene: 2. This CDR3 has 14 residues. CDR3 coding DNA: TGTGCCAGCAGTTTAAGCGGGGTGACAGATACGCAGTATTTT. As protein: CASSLSGVTDTQYF.

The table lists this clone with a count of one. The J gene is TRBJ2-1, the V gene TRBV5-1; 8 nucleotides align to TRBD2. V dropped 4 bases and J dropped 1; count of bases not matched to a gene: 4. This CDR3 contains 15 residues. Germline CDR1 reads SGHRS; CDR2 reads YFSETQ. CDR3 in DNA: TGCGCCAGCAGCCCGACTAGCGATTCCTACAATGAGCAGTTCTTC. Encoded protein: CASSPTSDSYNEQFF.

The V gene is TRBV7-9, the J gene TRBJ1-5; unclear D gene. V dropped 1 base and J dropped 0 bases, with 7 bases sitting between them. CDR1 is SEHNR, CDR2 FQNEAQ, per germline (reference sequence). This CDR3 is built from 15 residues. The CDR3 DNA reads TGTGCCAGCAGCTTAGGGACTTATAGCAATCAGCCCCAGCATTTT. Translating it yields CASSLGTYSNQPQHF.

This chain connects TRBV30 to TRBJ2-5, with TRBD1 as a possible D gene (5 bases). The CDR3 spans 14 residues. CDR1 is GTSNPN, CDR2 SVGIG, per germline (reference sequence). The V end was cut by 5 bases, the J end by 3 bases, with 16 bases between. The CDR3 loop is CAWGMDKAKETQYF. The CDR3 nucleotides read TGTGCCTGGGGTATGGACAAAGCGAAAGAGACCCAGTACTTC.

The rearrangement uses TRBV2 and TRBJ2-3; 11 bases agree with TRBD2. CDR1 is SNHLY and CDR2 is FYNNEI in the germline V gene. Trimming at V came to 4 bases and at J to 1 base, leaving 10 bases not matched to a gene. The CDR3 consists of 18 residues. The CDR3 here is CASSVGAGTSGGTDTQYF. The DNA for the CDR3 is TGTGCCAGCAGTGTGGGGGCCGGGACTAGCGGTGGCACAGATACGCAGTATTTT.

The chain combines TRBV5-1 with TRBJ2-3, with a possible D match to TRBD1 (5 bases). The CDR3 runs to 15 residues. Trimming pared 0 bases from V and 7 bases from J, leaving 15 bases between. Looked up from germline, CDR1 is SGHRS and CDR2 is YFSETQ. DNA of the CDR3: TGCGCCAGCAGCTTGGCGGGTCAGGGTAGGAATACGCAGTATTTT. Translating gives CASSLAGQGRNTQYF.

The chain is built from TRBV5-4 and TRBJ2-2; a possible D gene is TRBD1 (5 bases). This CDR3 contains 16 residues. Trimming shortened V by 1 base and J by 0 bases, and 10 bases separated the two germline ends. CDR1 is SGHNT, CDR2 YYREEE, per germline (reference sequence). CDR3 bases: TGTGCCAGCAGCTTGTTACGACAGACGAACACCGGGGAGCTGTTTTTT. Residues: CASSLLRQTNTGELFF.

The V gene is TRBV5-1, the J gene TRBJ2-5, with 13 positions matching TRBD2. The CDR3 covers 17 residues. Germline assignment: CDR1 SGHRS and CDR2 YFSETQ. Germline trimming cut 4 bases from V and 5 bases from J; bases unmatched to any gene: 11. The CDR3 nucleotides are TGCGCCAGCAGCCCACTAGCGGGAGGGCCCTCGGTGGAGACCCAGTACTTC. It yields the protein CASSPLAGGPSVETQYF. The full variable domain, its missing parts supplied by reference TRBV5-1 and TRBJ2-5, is KAGVTQTPRYLIKTRGQQVTLSCSPISGHRSVSWYQQTPGQGLQFLFEYFSETQRNKGNFPGRFSGRQFSNSRSEMNVSTLELGDSALYLCASSPLAGGPSVETQYFGPGTRLLVL.

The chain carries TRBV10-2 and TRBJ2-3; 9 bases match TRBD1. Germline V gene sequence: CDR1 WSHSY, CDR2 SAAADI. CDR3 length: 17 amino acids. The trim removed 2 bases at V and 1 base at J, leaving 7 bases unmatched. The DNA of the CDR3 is TGCGCCAGCAGTGAGAACGGACAGGGGTTGGGCACAGATACGCAGTATTTT. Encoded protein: CASSENGQGLGTDTQYF.

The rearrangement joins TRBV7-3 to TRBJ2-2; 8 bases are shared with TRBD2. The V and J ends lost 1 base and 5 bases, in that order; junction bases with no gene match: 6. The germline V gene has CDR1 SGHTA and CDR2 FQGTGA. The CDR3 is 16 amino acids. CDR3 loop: CASSLKMAGGTGELFF. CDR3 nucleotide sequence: TGTGCCAGCAGCTTAAAAATGGCGGGAGGTACCGGGGAGCTGTTTTTT.

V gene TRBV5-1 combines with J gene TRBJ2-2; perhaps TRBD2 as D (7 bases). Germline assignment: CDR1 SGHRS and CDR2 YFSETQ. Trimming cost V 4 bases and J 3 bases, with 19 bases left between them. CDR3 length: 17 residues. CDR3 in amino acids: CASSPRGQRGDTGELFF. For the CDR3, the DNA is TGCGCCAGCAGCCCCCGAGGACAGCGGGGTGACACCGGGGAGCTGTTTTTT.

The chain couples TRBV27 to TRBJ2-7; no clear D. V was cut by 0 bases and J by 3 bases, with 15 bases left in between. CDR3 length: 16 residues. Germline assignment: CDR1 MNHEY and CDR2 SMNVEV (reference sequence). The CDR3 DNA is TGTGCCAGCAGTTTATCGGCCGGTCAAGGAGACTACGAGCAGTACTTC. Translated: CASSLSAGQGDYEQYF.

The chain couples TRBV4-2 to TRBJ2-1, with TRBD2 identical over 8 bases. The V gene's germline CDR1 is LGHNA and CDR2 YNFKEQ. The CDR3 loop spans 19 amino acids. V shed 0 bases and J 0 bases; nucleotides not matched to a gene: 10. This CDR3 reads CASSQESSGGGSSYNEQFF. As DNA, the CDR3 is TGTGCCAGCAGCCAAGAATCCAGCGGGGGAGGTAGCTCCTACAATGAGCAGTTCTTC.

The CDR3 is CAWSGTSRSDTQYF. The DNA of the CDR3 is TGTGCCTGGAGCGGGACTAGTCGATCAGATACGCAGTATTTT. V usage is TRBV30 and J usage is TRBJ2-3, with TRBD2 matching 8 bases. Germline assignment: CDR1 GTSNPN and CDR2 SVGIG (reference sequence). This CDR3 has 14 amino acids. V gave up 3 bases and J gave up 4 bases; unmatched junction bases: 6.

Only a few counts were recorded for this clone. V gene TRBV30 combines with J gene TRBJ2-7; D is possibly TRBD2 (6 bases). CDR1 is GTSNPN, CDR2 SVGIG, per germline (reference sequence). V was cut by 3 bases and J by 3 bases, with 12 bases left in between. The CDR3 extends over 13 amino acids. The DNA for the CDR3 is TGTGCCTGGAGGGGCGGGGCGGGCTACGAGCAGTACTTC. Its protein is CAWRGGAGYEQYF.

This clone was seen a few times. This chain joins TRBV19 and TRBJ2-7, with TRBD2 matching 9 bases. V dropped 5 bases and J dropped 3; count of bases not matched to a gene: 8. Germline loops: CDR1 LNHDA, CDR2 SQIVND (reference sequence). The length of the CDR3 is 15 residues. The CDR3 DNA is TGTGCCAGTAGTCAGCAGGCGGGAGGGTACTACGAGCAGTACTTC. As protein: CASSQQAGGYYEQYF.

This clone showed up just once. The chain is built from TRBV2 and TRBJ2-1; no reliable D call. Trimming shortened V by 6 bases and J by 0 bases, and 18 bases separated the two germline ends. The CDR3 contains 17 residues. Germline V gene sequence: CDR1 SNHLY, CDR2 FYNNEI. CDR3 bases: TGTGCCAGCAGCGTGGTAGCAAGTTTAGGCTCCTACAATGAGCAGTTCTTC. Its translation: CASSVVASLGSYNEQFF.

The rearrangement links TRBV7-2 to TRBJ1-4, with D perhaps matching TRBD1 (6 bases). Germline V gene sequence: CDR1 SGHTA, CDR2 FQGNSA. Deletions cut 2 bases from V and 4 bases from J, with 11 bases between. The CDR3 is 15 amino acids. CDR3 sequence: CASSLFQGYNEKLFF. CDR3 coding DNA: TGTGCCAGCAGCTTATTTCAGGGGTATAATGAAAAACTGTTTTTT.

CDR3 nucleotides: TGTGCCAGTAAGGGGACAGGGGGCGCCCAGTATTCTGAAAAACTGTTTTTT. Its translation is CASKGTGGAQYSEKLFF. The rearrangement uses TRBV19 and TRBJ1-4; 12 nucleotides align to TRBD1. The CDR3 totals 17 residues. Germline lookup yields CDR1 LNHDA and CDR2 SQIVND (reference sequence). With 7 bases clipped from V and 7 bases from J, the junction kept 13 bases outside the gene matches.

In DNA, the CDR3 is TGTGCCAGCAGTTACTCTATTATCCGCACAGATACGCAGTATTTT. Translation gives CASSYSIIRTDTQYF. The chain is built from TRBV6-6 and TRBJ2-3; D not resolved. In germline, CDR1 is MNHNY, CDR2 SVGAGI (reference sequence). The germline V and J ends were trimmed by 0 bases and 1 base, with 8 bases remaining between them. The CDR3 runs 15 residues.

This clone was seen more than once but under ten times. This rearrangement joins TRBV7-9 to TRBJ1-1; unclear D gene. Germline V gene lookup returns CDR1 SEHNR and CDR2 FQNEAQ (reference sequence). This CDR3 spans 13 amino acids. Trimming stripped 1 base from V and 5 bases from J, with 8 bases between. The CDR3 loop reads CASSLGRETEAFF. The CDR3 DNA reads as TGTGCCAGCAGCTTAGGTCGGGAGACTGAAGCTTTCTTT.

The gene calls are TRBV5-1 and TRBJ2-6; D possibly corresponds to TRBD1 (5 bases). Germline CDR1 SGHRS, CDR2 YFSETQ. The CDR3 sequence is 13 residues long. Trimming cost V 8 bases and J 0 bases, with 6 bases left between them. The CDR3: CASQGSGANVLTF. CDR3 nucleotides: TGCGCCAGTCAGGGCTCTGGGGCCAACGTCCTGACTTTC.

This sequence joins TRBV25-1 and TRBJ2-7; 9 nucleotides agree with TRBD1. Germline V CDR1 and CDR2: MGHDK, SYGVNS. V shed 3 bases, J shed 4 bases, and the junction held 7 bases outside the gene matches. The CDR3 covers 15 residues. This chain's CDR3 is CASSDVTGGQYEQYF. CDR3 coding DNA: TGTGCCAGCAGTGATGTAACAGGGGGCCAATACGAGCAGTACTTC.

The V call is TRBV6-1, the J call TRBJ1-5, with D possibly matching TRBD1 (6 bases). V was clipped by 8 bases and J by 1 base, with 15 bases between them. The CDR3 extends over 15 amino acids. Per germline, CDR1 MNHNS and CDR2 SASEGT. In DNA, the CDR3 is TGTGCCAGCCGGAGGACAGAAAGGAGCAATCAGCCCCAGCATTTT. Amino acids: CASRRTERSNQPQHF.

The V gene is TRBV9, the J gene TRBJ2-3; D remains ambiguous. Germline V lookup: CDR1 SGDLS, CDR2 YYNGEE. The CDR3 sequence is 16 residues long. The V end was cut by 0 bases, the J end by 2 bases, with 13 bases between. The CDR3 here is CASSVGGRLNTDTQYF. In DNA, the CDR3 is TGTGCCAGCAGCGTAGGCGGCAGACTGAACACAGATACGCAGTATTTT.